A single sample is the source of the 24 T cell receptor beta chains below, sequenced in a study of blood T cell repertoires in COVID-19. Sequencing was performed with immunoSEQ multiplex PCR; in TCRdb, only in-frame clones are kept and a portion is missing. This sample has about 180,000 clones, with roughly 88% found just once. What was sequenced was PBMCs or T cells enriched from blood (not recorded which). These receptor sequences come from a woman aged 25 to 39 who had recovered from COVID-19.

The chain couples TRBV7-2 to TRBJ2-1, with 13 bases lining up with TRBD2. V lost 1 base, J lost 7 bases, and 7 bases stayed unmatched. CDR3 length equals 17 residues. Germline V gene lookup returns CDR1 SGHTA and CDR2 FQGNSA. The CDR3 protein is CASSLGGLAGANNEQFF. In DNA, the CDR3 is TGTGCCAGCAGCTTAGGAGGACTAGCGGGAGCTAATAATGAGCAGTTCTTC.

This chain uses TRBV6-6 with TRBJ1-4; TRBD1 might be the D (5 bases). CDR1 is MNHNY and CDR2 is SVGAGI in the germline V gene (reference sequence). Trimming removed 7 bases from V and 3 bases from J, with 12 bases in between. The CDR3 sequence is 14 residues long. The CDR3 here is CASTAGLSNEKLFF. CDR3 sequence (DNA): TGTGCCAGCACGGCAGGGTTGTCTAATGAAAAACTGTTTTTT.

The rearrangement uses TRBV28 and TRBJ1-2, with 7 bases matching TRBD1. J was trimmed by 0 bases and V by 7 bases; bases with no gene match: 11. CDR1 is MDHEN, CDR2 SYDVKM, per germline. The CDR3 has 16 residues. The CDR3 DNA reads as TGTGCCAGCACACCTCCGGGACAGCGTACTAACTATGGCTACACCTTC. This codes for CASTPPGQRTNYGYTF.

V is TRBV18 and J is TRBJ2-6; perhaps TRBD1 as D (5 bases). CDR1 is KGHSH and CDR2 is LQKENI in the germline V gene. The CDR3 totals 17 residues. V lost 5 bases to trimming and J lost 1 base, with 15 bases between them. CDR3 residues: CASSEWGRNSGANVLTF. CDR3 sequence (DNA): TGTGCCAGCTCAGAGTGGGGCAGAAATTCTGGGGCCAACGTCCTGACTTTC.

The chain couples TRBV10-3 to TRBJ2-3; 12 bases match TRBD2. After removal of 0 bases from V and 5 bases from J, the junction contained 9 bases not matched to a gene. The germline gives CDR1 ENHRY, CDR2 SYGVKD. The CDR3 runs 18 residues. CDR3 in DNA: TGTGCCATCAGTGAGTCGGTGGCTAGCGGGAGGGGTAAAGATACGCAGTATTTT. It translates to CAISESVASGRGKDTQYF.

The gene calls are TRBV5-5 and TRBJ2-7; 8 bases line up with TRBD2. CDR1 and CDR2 from the germline V gene are SGHKS and YYEKEE (reference sequence). The CDR3 length is 15 residues. The V and J ends lost 4 bases and 3 bases, in that order; junction bases with no gene match: 9. CDR3 amino acids: CASSETGLGNYEQYF. The DNA of the CDR3 is TGTGCCAGCAGCGAAACGGGACTAGGAAACTACGAGCAGTACTTC.

The rearrangement joins TRBV27 to TRBJ2-4; TRBD2 agrees at 13 bases. The CDR3 totals 14 residues. The V segment lost 6 bases and the J segment 13 bases; nucleotides outside the gene matches: 9. Germline CDR1 and CDR2: MNHEY and SMNVEV (reference sequence). CDR3 loop: CASSYGTSGTFQYF. The CDR3 DNA reads TGTGCCAGCAGCTACGGGACTAGCGGGACCTTCCAGTACTTC.

The chain combines TRBV28 with TRBJ1-6, with 7 bases fitting TRBD1. CDR3 length: 15 amino acids. Germline loops: CDR1 MDHEN, CDR2 SYDVKM. V was clipped by 4 bases and J by 6 bases; unmatched bases: 6. The CDR3 nucleotides read TGTGCCAGCAGTTCCCCGGACAGGATTAATTCACCCCTCCACTTT. This translates into CASSSPDRINSPLHF. Full variable domain (remainder filled in from reference TRBV28 and TRBJ1-6): DVKVTQSSRYLVKRTGEKVFLECVQDMDHENMFWYRQDPGLGLRLIYFSYDVKMKEKGDIPEGYSVSREKKERFSLILESASTNQTSMYLCASSSPDRINSPLHFGNGTRLTVT.

The chain recombines TRBV2 with TRBJ2-2; TRBD2 agrees at 15 bases. The germline gives CDR1 SNHLY, CDR2 FYNNEI. The CDR3 is 19 amino acids. J was trimmed by 3 bases and V by 4 bases; bases with no gene match: 9. The CDR3 spells CASSVSGTSGRRYTGELFF. The DNA of the CDR3 is TGTGCCAGCAGTGTTTCGGGGACTAGCGGGAGGAGGTACACCGGGGAGCTGTTTTTT.

V usage is TRBV5-5 and J usage is TRBJ2-2, with TRBD2 as a possible D gene (5 bases). The CDR3 sequence is 15 residues long. Trimming left V 1 base short and J 2 bases short, with 9 bases between. Germline values: CDR1 SGHKS, CDR2 YYEKEE (reference sequence). The chain's CDR3 is CASSLKPSNTGELFF. The CDR3 DNA sequence: TGTGCCAGCAGCTTGAAGCCTAGCAACACCGGGGAGCTGTTTTTT.

The chain is built from TRBV20-1 and TRBJ2-2; D gene uncertain. V lost 0 bases, J lost 8 bases, and 4 bases lay in between. Germline V gives CDR1 DFQATT, CDR2 SNEGSKA (reference sequence). The CDR3 extends over 11 amino acids. DNA of the CDR3: TGCAGTGCTAGAGATAGAGGGGAGCTGTTTTTT. It encodes CSARDRGELFF.

The chain joins TRBV7-9 to TRBJ2-1; the D gene is possibly TRBD1 (6 bases). This CDR3 spans 13 amino acids. The germline CDR1 and CDR2 sequences are SEHNR and FQNEAQ (reference sequence). Trimming left V 6 bases short and J 4 bases short, with 10 bases between. CDR3 nucleotide sequence: TGTGCCAGCAGGTCTACAGGGTACAATGAGCAGTTCTTC. Protein product: CASRSTGYNEQFF. The variable domain in full, completed from reference TRBV7-9 and TRBJ2-1, reads DTGVSQNPRHKITKRGQNVTFRCDPISEHNRLYWYRQTLGQGPEFLTYFQNEAQLEKSRLLSDRFSAERPKGSFSTLEIQRTEQGDSAMYLCASRSTGYNEQFFGPGTRLTVL.

This clone was detected only once. V is TRBV7-7 and J is TRBJ2-3, with 8 bases aligning to TRBD2. This CDR3 is built from 16 residues. V was pared by 5 bases and J by 2 bases, with 9 bases of the junction left unmatched. CDR1 and CDR2 from the germline V gene are SSHAT and FNYEAQ (reference sequence). CDR3 sequence reads: CASSGGGAGDTDTQYF. The CDR3 nucleotides are TGTGCCAGCAGCGGCGGGGGAGCGGGGGACACAGATACGCAGTATTTT.

The chain links TRBV28 to TRBJ1-5; D remains ambiguous. Germline lookup yields CDR1 MDHEN and CDR2 SYDVKM. The CDR3 totals 14 residues. V lost 3 bases to trimming and J lost 4 bases, with 10 bases between them. The CDR3 nucleotides are TGTGCCAGCAGTTTTTTTGCGGTGAATCAGCCCCAGCATTTT. Residues: CASSFFAVNQPQHF.

The chain has TRBV28 and TRBJ2-7, with TRBD2 identical over 8 bases. CDR1 is MDHEN and CDR2 is SYDVKM in the germline V gene. This CDR3 is 18 amino acids long. J lost 5 bases, V lost 6 bases, and 21 bases had no gene match. In nucleotides, the CDR3 is TGTGCCAGCAGCAACCAGGGTTTTCGAGCGGGAGAGGCCCACGAGCAGTACTTC. This sequence encodes CASSNQGFRAGEAHEQYF.

In its sample, this clone was seen a few times. The chain uses TRBV2 and TRBJ2-7; D perhaps matches TRBD2 (5 bases). The V end lost 7 bases, the J end lost 6 bases, and 16 bases lay between the germline ends. The CDR3 totals 13 residues. Looked up from germline, CDR1 is SNHLY and CDR2 is FYNNEI. CDR3 in DNA: TGTGCCAGCATGGGCGCGGGCAACGGCGAGCAGTACTTC. Translation: CASMGAGNGEQYF. Together with reference TRBV2 and TRBJ2-7, the CDR3 gives the full variable domain: EPEVTQTPSHQVTQMGQEVILRCVPISNHLYFYWYRQILGQKVEFLVSFYNNEISEKSEIFDDQFSVERPDGSNFTLKIRSTKLEDSAMYFCASMGAGNGEQYFGPGTRLTVT.

CDR3 in amino acids: CATSDFSSGGTDTQYF. CDR3 DNA: TGTGCCACCAGTGATTTTAGTAGCGGAGGCACAGATACGCAGTATTTT. The chain couples TRBV24-1 to TRBJ2-3; D is possibly TRBD2 (6 bases). The CDR3 is made up of 16 amino acids. In germline, CDR1 is KGHDR, CDR2 SFDVKD. V lost 1 base to trimming and J lost 1 base, with 11 bases between them.

A word on this clone: One junction end does not reproduce the germline sequence, and a read error may be involved. CDR3 residues: CASSPTQGVGVKHF. As DNA, the CDR3 is TGTGCCAGCAGCCCTACACAGGGAGTGGGGGTTAAGCACTTC. V gene TRBV11-2 combines with J gene TRBJ2-5, with D possibly matching TRBD1 (6 bases). Germline assignment: CDR1 SGHAT and CDR2 FQNNGV. There are 14 residues in the CDR3.

The chain uses TRBV5-4 and TRBJ1-2, with a weak D call TRBD1 (5 bases). The germline gives CDR1 SGHNT, CDR2 YYREEE (reference sequence). The ends were cut back, 0 bases at V and 2 bases at J, with 8 bases in the middle. The CDR3 is made up of 14 amino acids. The CDR3 reads CASSLDGGNYGYTF. The CDR3 DNA reads as TGTGCCAGCAGCTTGGATGGGGGGAACTATGGCTACACCTTC.

The chain combines TRBV7-9 with TRBJ2-7; 8 bases match TRBD2. CDR3 size: 17 residues. Germline V gene data show CDR1 as SEHNR and CDR2 as FQNEAQ (reference sequence). Trimming took 3 bases from V and 0 from J; bases not matched to a gene: 10. The CDR3 sequence: CASSFFTGGRSSYEQYF. In nucleotides, the CDR3 is TGTGCCAGCAGCTTCTTCACTGGCGGGAGGAGCTCCTACGAGCAGTACTTC.

The chain is built from TRBV5-5 and TRBJ2-1; TRBD2 matches 7 bases. The ends lost 0 bases at V and 8 bases at J; junction bases unmatched: 17. This CDR3 comprises 18 residues. Germline loops: CDR1 SGHKS, CDR2 YYEKEE (reference sequence). CDR3 in DNA: TGTGCCAGCAGCTTGGAAACTTCTCGTGGACTAGGGGTTCATGAGCAGTTCTTC. Its translation is CASSLETSRGLGVHEQFF.

The genes are TRBV4-1 and TRBJ1-3, with a possible D match to TRBD1 (6 bases). The CDR3 consists of 17 residues. Germline CDR1 MGHRA, CDR2 YSYEKL. With 0 bases removed from V and 1 base from J, the gap between germline ends came to 13 bases. The CDR3 region is CASSQEGQIISGNTIYF. The CDR3, as DNA: TGCGCCAGCAGCCAAGAAGGACAGATTATTTCTGGAAACACCATATATTTT.

V usage is TRBV5-1 and J usage is TRBJ2-5, with 9 positions matching TRBD2. The ends lost 2 bases at V and 4 bases at J; junction bases unmatched: 3. From germline, CDR1 is SGHRS and CDR2 YFSETQ. The CDR3 spans 14 residues. CDR3 amino acids: CASSLGTSLETQYF. CDR3 DNA sequence: TGCGCCAGCAGCTTAGGGACTAGCTTAGAGACCCAGTACTTC.

V is TRBV28 and J is TRBJ2-5; 9 bases map to TRBD1. The CDR3 is 15 residues long. The J segment lost 6 bases and the V segment lost 6 bases, leaving 11 bases of the junction unmatched. Germline V gene data show CDR1 as MDHEN and CDR2 as SYDVKM. The CDR3 spells CASSRTGTGRKTQYF. As DNA, the CDR3 is TGTGCCAGCAGCCGAACCGGGACAGGGCGAAAGACCCAGTACTTC.